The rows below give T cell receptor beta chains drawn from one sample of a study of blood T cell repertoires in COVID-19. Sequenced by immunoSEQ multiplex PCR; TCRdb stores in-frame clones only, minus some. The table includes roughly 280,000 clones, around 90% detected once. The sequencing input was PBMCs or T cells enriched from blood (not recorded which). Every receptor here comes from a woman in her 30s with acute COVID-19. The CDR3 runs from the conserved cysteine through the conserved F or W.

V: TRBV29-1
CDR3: CSVEEGTATDTQYF

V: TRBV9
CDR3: CASSVEAGGTGELFF

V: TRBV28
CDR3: CASSQDRRTDTQYF

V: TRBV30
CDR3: CAWGSGTSTDTQYF

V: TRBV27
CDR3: CASSYGATNEKLFF

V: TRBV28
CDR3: CASSPDLNYGYTF

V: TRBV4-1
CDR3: CASSQASASRYTGELFF

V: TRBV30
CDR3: CAWSGRAGASSYNEQFF

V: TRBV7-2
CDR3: CASSFVGGRDEQFF

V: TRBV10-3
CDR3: CATGSITSVGTDTQYF

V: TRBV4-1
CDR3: CASSPGLAGYYEQYF

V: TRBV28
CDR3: CASSSTGTGIGGYTF

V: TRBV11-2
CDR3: CASSLQDTEAFF

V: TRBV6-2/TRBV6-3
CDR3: CASSYDTSGANVLTF

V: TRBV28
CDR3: CASSPTGTGGIGEQYF

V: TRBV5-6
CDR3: CASSPATGGVGPGTQYF

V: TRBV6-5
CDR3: CASSYRQGLGNTIYF

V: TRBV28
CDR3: CASSLSDYGYTF

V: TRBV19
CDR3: CASSTRVGGPDEQFF

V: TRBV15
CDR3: CATSEGQLNEKLFF

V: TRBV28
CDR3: CASSLGSEAKNIQYF

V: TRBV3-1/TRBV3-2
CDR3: CASSQGPGTGSYEQYF

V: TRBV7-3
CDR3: CASSLAAGDDIQYF

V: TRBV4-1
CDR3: CASSLRQGANEQFF

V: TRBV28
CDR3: CASSFPFTDSTYEQYF

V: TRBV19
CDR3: CASSVQMVFWTANSGNTIYF